The T cell receptor (beta chain) described here comes from a study of blood T cell repertoires in COVID-19. The table came from immunoSEQ multiplex PCR; TCRdb's copy has only in-frame clones and leaves some out. Here the sample spans under 250,000 clones, around 90% being singletons. The receptor comes from a man younger than 40 with COVID-19, enrolled during active disease. The sample taken for sequencing was peripheral blood.

The CDR3 loop reads CASSLVTGGPGEQYF. CDR3 sequence (DNA): TGCGCCAGCAGCTTGGTGACAGGGGGGCCGGGTGAGCAGTACTTC. This chain joins TRBV5-1 and TRBJ2-7, with 9 bases fitting TRBD1. The CDR3 extends over 15 amino acids. Germline loops: CDR1 SGHRS, CDR2 YFSETQ. Losses at the gene ends were 0 bases for V and 7 bases for J; bases not matched to a gene: 8.